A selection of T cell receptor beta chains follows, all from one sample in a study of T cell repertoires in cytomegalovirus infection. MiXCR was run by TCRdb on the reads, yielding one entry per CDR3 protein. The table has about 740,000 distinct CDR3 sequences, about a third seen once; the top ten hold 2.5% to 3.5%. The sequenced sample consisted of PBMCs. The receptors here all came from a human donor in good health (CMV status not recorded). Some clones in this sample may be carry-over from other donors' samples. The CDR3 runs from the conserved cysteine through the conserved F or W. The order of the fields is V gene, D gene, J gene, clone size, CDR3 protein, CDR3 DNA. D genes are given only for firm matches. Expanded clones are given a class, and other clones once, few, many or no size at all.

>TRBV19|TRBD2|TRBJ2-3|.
CASSMGPWRESTDTQYF
TGTGCCAGTAGTATGGGTCCCTGGCGGGAGTCGACAGATACGCAGTATTTT
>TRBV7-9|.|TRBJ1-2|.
CASSFPQGQGGYTF
TGTGCCAGCAGCTTCCCACAGGGTCAGGGTGGCTACACCTTC
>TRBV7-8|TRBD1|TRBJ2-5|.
CASSTPGQRLSTQYF
TGTGCCAGCAGCACTCCGGGACAGCGCCTCTCGACCCAGTACTTC
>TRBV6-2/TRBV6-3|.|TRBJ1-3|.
CASSHLGPTAGNTIYF
TGTGCCAGCAGTCACCTCGGCCCCACCGCTGGAAACACCATATATTTT
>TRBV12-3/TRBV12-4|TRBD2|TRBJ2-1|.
CASTHWGGRGNEQFF
TGTGCCAGCACCCATTGGGGCGGGAGAGGCAATGAGCAGTTCTTC
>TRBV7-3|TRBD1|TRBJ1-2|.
CASSAGTGSNYGYTF
TGTGCCAGCAGCGCGGGGACAGGGAGTAACTATGGCTACACCTTC
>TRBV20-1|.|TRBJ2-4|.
CSASAGLGKNIQYF
TGCAGTGCTAGTGCGGGGTTGGGCAAAAACATTCAGTACTTC
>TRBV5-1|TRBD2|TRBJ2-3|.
CASSLSGTRTGIDTQYF
TGCGCCAGCAGCCTATCCGGGACTAGGACGGGAATAGATACGCAGTATTTT
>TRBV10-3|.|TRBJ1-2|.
CAISAGLDRAYGYTF
TGTGCCATCAGTGCGGGACTGGACAGAGCATATGGCTACACCTTC
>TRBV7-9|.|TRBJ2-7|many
CASSLGEGGARYEQYF
TGTGCCAGCAGCTTGGGGGAAGGGGGGGCGCGGTACGAGCAGTACTTC
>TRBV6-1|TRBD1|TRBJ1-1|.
CASSETGFGGALF
TGTGCCAGCAGTGAGACAGGGTTCGGAGGAGCTTTATTT
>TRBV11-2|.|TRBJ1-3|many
CASSFPGSGNTIYF
TGTGCCAGCAGCTTTCCAGGGTCTGGAAACACCATATATTTT
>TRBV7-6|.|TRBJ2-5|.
CASSLGDGFETQYF
TGTGCTAGCAGCTTGGGGGACGGGTTCGAGACCCAGTACTTC
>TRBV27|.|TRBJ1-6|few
CASRPRVARTNSPLHF
TGTGCCAGCAGGCCCAGGGTGGCCCGGACTAATTCACCCCTCCACTTT
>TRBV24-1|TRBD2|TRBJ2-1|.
CATSELTSGRPNEQFF
TGTGCCACCAGTGAACTGACTAGCGGGAGACCCAATGAGCAGTTCTTC
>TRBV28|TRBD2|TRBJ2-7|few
CASSLWTSGPSYEQYF
TGTGCCAGCAGTTTATGGACTAGCGGACCCTCCTACGAGCAGTACTTC
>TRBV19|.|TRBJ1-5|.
CATTGPNQPQHF
TGTGCCACTACGGGACCGAATCAGCCCCAGCATTTT
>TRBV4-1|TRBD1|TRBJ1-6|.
CASSQETGDSPLHF
TGCGCCAGCAGCCAAGAAACAGGGGATTCACCCCTCCACTTT
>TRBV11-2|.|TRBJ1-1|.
CARSLDGGGNTEAFF
TGTGCCAGGAGCTTAGATGGGGGGGGGAACACTGAAGCTTTCTTT
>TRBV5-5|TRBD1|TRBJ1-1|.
CASSLGQGEEAFF
TGTGCCAGCAGCTTGGGCCAGGGGGAGGAAGCTTTCTTT
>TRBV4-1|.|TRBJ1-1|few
CASSQTGVETEAFF
TGCGCCAGCAGCCAGACAGGTGTCGAAACTGAAGCTTTCTTT
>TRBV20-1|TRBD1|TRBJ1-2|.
CSATTQGRANYGYTF
TGCAGTGCTACGACACAGGGGCGAGCTAACTATGGCTACACCTTC
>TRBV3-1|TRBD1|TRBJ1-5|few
CASSPNPTGNQPQHF
TGTGCCAGCAGCCCAAACCCGACAGGGAATCAGCCCCAGCATTTT
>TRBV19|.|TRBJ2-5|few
CASSERRLETQYF
TGTGCCAGTAGTGAGCGACGGCTAGAGACCCAGTACTTC
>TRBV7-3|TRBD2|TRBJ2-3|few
CASSLRRGGNSDTQYF
TGTGCCAGCAGCTTAAGGCGGGGGGGCAATTCAGATACGCAGTATTTT
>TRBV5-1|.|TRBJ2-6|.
CASSLGISSGANVLTF
TGCGCCAGCAGCTTGGGAATCAGCTCTGGGGCCAACGTCCTGACTTTC
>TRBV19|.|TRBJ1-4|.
CASSGGDNEKLFF
TGTGCCAGTAGTGGAGGGGATAATGAAAAACTGTTTTTT
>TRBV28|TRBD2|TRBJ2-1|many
CASRSSGDGNNEQFF
TGTGCCAGCAGAAGTAGCGGGGACGGAAACAATGAGCAGTTCTTC
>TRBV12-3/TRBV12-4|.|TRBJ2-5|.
CASSTGPKETQYF
TGTGCCAGCAGTACCGGACCGAAAGAGACCCAGTACTTC
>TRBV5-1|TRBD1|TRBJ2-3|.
CASSARQGPRSTDTQYF
TGCGCCAGCAGCGCAAGACAGGGGCCTCGTAGCACAGATACGCAGTATTTT
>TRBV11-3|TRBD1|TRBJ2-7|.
CASSLNTGTGMYF
TGTGCCAGCAGCCTAAACACCGGGACAGGGATGTACTTC
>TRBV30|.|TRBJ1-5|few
CAWQGQSNQPQHF
TGTGCCTGGCAGGGACAAAGCAATCAGCCCCAGCATTTT
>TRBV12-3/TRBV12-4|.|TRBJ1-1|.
CASSFRPGRGNTEAFF
TGTGCCAGCAGTTTTCGGCCAGGCCGCGGGAACACTGAAGCTTTCTTT
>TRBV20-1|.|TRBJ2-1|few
CSARPKLGEQFF
TGCAGTGCTAGACCCAAGCTCGGTGAGCAGTTCTTC